This T cell receptor (beta chain) was identified in a study of blood T cell repertoires in COVID-19. Looking at the study overall: The cDNA or gDNA used as material had been derived from T cells, B-cell-depleted T cells, or PBMCs.

Clones were sequenced by immunoSEQ multiplex PCR, and TCRdb holds only the in-frame ones, with some missing. This table has about 150,000 clones, about 83% appearing once. The CDR3 contains 16 residues. V was trimmed by 1 base and J by 7 bases, leaving 16 bases between them. The germline V gene has CDR1 SGHAT and CDR2 FQNNGV. The sequence came from a woman aged 45-59 years with active or convalescent COVID-19. The V gene is TRBV11-2, the J gene TRBJ2-2, with a possible D match to TRBD2 (5 bases). The sequenced sample was peripheral blood. The CDR3 DNA reads as TGTGCCAGCAGCTTAGGAGACTGGGAGAAGGACGGGGAGCTGTTTTTT. It yields the protein CASSLGDWEKDGELFF.